The 6 T cell receptor beta chains given below trace back to one sample, sequenced in a study of identical twins. TCRdb re-analysed the 5' RACE reads in MiXCR, keeping a single row per CDR3 protein. The repertoire holds hundreds of thousands of distinct CDR3 sequences, with roughly 6% as singletons. Sequences were obtained from naive T cells sorted from blood. These receptors were taken from a man between 18 and 29 years old in good health.

J is TRBJ1-5 and V is TRBV27; D might be TRBD1 (6 bases). With 3 bases removed from V and 9 bases from J, the gap between germline ends came to 15 bases. The CDR3 runs to 14 residues. Germline CDR1 MNHEY, CDR2 SMNVEV (reference sequence). The CDR3, as DNA: TGTGCCAGCAGTTTTTCCGGGGGCGATGGGCCCCAGCATTTT. It is translated as CASSFSGGDGPQHF.

Many counts were recorded for this clonotype. The chain links TRBV7-9 to TRBJ2-5; D is ambiguous. CDR1 is SEHNR, CDR2 FQNEAQ, per germline (reference sequence). This CDR3 region has 14 residues. V lost 1 base and J lost 4, with 10 bases in between. Written as DNA, the CDR3 is TGTGCCAGCAGCTTAGACCGATTCGGAGAGACCCAGTACTTC. Protein: CASSLDRFGETQYF.

Many counts were recorded for this clonotype. The genes are TRBV7-2 and TRBJ2-3; 7 bases are a match to TRBD2. Germline V lookup: CDR1 SGHTA, CDR2 FQGNSA. V was clipped by 3 bases and J by 4 bases; unmatched bases: 4. The CDR3 sequence is 14 residues long. CDR3 sequence (DNA): TGTGCCAGCAGCTTTAGTGGGAGGGCAGATACGCAGTATTTT. This codes for CASSFSGRADTQYF. The variable domain in full, completed from reference TRBV7-2 and TRBJ2-3, reads GAGVSQSPSNKVTEKGKDVELRCDPISGHTALYWYRQSLGQGLEFLIYFQGNSAPDKSGLPSDRFSAERTGGSVSTLTIQRTQQEDSAVYLCASSFSGRADTQYFGPGTRLTVL.

This clonotype has a count of ten or more. V usage is TRBV29-1 and J usage is TRBJ2-1; no reliable D call. V was cut by 3 bases and J by 6 bases, with 6 bases left in between. Looked up from germline, CDR1 is SQVTM and CDR2 is ANQGSEA. The CDR3 extends over 11 amino acids. The CDR3 region has the DNA TGCAGCGTTGATAGCCCCAATGAGCAGTTCTTC. It encodes CSVDSPNEQFF.

The CDR3 DNA sequence: TGTGCCAGCAGCCTCACTAGCGGGAGCGACGAGCAGTACTTC. This gives the protein CASSLTSGSDEQYF. The genes are TRBV7-2 and TRBJ2-7; 11 positions match TRBD2. V trimming: 5 bases; J trimming: 5 bases; junction bases outside the gene matches: 5. This CDR3 spans 14 amino acids. Looked up from germline, CDR1 is SGHTA and CDR2 is FQGNSA.

This sequence joins TRBV20-1 and TRBJ2-7; 10 bases are a match to TRBD2. J was trimmed by 2 bases and V by 6 bases; bases with no gene match: 7. CDR3 length equals 14 residues. Germline-derived CDR1 and CDR2 are DFQATT and SNEGSKA (reference sequence). CDR3 bases: TGCAGTGCGCGGACTAGCGGCCTCACCTACGAGCAGTACTTC. This encodes CSARTSGLTYEQYF.